This T cell receptor beta chain was profiled in a study of cytomegalovirus exposure and HLA in healthy donors. Germline loops: CDR1 LGHNA, CDR2 YNFKEQ. After removal of 3 bases from V and 3 bases from J, the junction contained 1 base not matched to a gene. The CDR3 is 16 amino acids. Produced via immunoSEQ multiplex PCR; TCRdb's table is partial and in-frame only. The sample carries roughly 75,000 clones, 85% to 95% recorded once. The sample was PBMCs. The chain has TRBV4-2 and TRBJ2-1; TRBD2 matches at 14 bases. The sequence derives from a man aged 18 to 30 in good health and CMV-seropositive. The DNA of the CDR3 is TGTGCCAGCAGCCAGGGACTAGCGGGAGTCTACAATGAGCAGTTCTTC. Its translation is CASSQGLAGVYNEQFF.